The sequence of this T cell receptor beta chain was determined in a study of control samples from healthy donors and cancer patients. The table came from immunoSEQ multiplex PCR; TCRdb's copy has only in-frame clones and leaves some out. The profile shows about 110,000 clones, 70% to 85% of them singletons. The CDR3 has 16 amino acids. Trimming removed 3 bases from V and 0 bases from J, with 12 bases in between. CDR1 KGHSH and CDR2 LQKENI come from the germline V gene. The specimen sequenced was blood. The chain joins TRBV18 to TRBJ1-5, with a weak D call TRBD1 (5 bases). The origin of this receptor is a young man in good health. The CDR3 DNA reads TGTGCCAGCTCACCGGGAGCAGGGCTTAGCAATCAGCCCCAGCATTTT. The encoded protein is CASSPGAGLSNQPQHF.